A single sample is the source of the 24 T cell receptor beta chains below, sequenced in a study of blood T cell repertoires in COVID-19. The method was immunoSEQ multiplex PCR; TCRdb's version includes in-frame clones alone and lacks a portion of them. The sample includes about 170,000 clones, approximately 87% seen only once; the top ten take around 3.5%. Sequenced: peripheral blood. The origin of the receptors is a man younger than 35 with active or convalescent COVID-19.

This chain uses TRBV7-2 with TRBJ1-4; D may be TRBD1 (5 bases). Trimming removed 8 bases at V and 8 bases at J, with 18 bases between. The CDR3 has 14 amino acids. Germline loops: CDR1 SGHTA, CDR2 FQGNSA. This CDR3 is CASRRGGGNEKLFF. The CDR3 region has the DNA TGTGCCAGCCGCCGGGGGGGAGGCAACGAAAAACTGTTTTTT.

This rearrangement joins TRBV5-6 to TRBJ2-1; TRBD2 agrees at 10 bases. This CDR3 region has 12 residues. Looked up from germline, CDR1 is SGHDT and CDR2 is YYEEEE. V was clipped by 0 bases and J by 15 bases; unmatched bases: 3. The CDR3 reads CASSLASGSRFF. As DNA, the CDR3 is TGTGCCAGCAGCTTGGCTAGCGGGAGTAGGTTCTTC.

The rearrangement uses TRBV11-2 and TRBJ1-1; D remains unclear. Germline assignment: CDR1 SGHAT and CDR2 FQNNGV. V was shortened by 8 bases and J by 0 bases, with 10 bases between the two germline ends. The CDR3 extends over 13 amino acids. The CDR3 DNA reads as TGTGCCAGCTCCTCAAGAGTGAACACTGAAGCTTTCTTT. Its translation: CASSSRVNTEAFF.

The chain employs TRBV4-2 and TRBJ1-2; 7 bases line up with TRBD1. V was clipped by 2 bases and J by 2 bases; unmatched bases: 17. Germline V CDR1 and CDR2: LGHNA, YNFKEQ. CDR3 size: 19 residues. In DNA form, the CDR3 reads TGTGCCAGCAGCCAATTAGACCGCCCCGGACAGGACAACAACTATGGCTACACCTTC. Its translation: CASSQLDRPGQDNNYGYTF.

This chain joins TRBV7-2 and TRBJ2-7, with 7 bases matching TRBD1. Trimming at V came to 1 base and at J to 3 bases, leaving 6 bases not matched to a gene. Germline-derived CDR1 and CDR2 are SGHTA and FQGNSA. The CDR3 covers 15 residues. The CDR3 nucleotides read TGTGCCAGCAGCTTAGGAACCGGGACAGTCTACGAGCAGTACTTC. Translating it yields CASSLGTGTVYEQYF.

This rearrangement joins TRBV3-1 (or the pseudogene TRBV3-2) to TRBJ1-5, with D possibly matching TRBD1 (6 bases). Germline V gene sequence: CDR1 LGHDT, CDR2 YNNKEL (reference sequence). V was cut by 4 bases and J by 4 bases, with 14 bases left in between. This CDR3 region has 15 residues. In nucleotides, the CDR3 is TGTGCCAGCAGCCGAGGCACAGGGATGAATCAGCCCCAGCATTTT. Translated, it gives CASSRGTGMNQPQHF.

The rearrangement uses TRBV6-5 and TRBJ2-7; the D gene is possibly TRBD2 (5 bases). The CDR3 sequence is 13 residues long. Germline assignment: CDR1 MNHEY and CDR2 SVGAGI. With 6 bases removed from V and 2 bases from J, the gap between germline ends came to 11 bases. The CDR3 DNA reads TGTGCCAGCAGGATGGCGGGCACCTACGAGCAGTACTTC. Residues: CASRMAGTYEQYF.

Of note for this clone: The germline gene is not matched at one end of the junction; a read error may be the cause. The chain recombines TRBV4-1 with TRBJ2-7; D gene unclear. This CDR3 is 12 amino acids long. Germline CDR1 MGHRA, CDR2 YSYEKL. The CDR3 sequence: CASSHNSDEQYF. CDR3 nucleotides: TGCGCCAGCAGCCACAACTCCGACGAGCAGTACTTC.

The rearrangement links TRBV7-2 to TRBJ1-4, with TRBD1 matching 7 bases. From germline, CDR1 is SGHTA and CDR2 FQGNSA. This CDR3 contains 12 residues. V trimming: 5 bases; J trimming: 10 bases; junction bases outside the gene matches: 4. CDR3: CASSPTGVKLFF. CDR3 nucleotides: TGTGCCAGCAGCCCTACAGGGGTAAAACTGTTTTTT. The full variable domain, its missing parts supplied by reference TRBV7-2 and TRBJ1-4, is GAGVSQSPSNKVTEKGKDVELRCDPISGHTALYWYRQSLGQGLEFLIYFQGNSAPDKSGLPSDRFSAERTGGSVSTLTIQRTQQEDSAVYLCASSPTGVKLFFGSGTQLSVL.

The count of this clone is one. The chain uses TRBV27 and TRBJ1-1; 8 bases align to TRBD1. Germline lookup yields CDR1 MNHEY and CDR2 SMNVEV (reference sequence). The CDR3 runs 16 residues. Trimming removed 6 bases from V and 9 bases from J; junction bases left unmatched: 18. The CDR3 loop reads CASSFDRGPRKGKAFF. In DNA, the CDR3 is TGTGCCAGCAGCTTCGACAGGGGCCCTCGAAAAGGGAAAGCTTTCTTT.

This clone is a singleton in its sample. V is TRBV27 and J is TRBJ1-1; 7 nucleotides agree with TRBD1. Losses at the gene ends were 6 bases for V and 2 bases for J; bases not matched to a gene: 6. The CDR3 spans 14 residues. The germline gives CDR1 MNHEY, CDR2 SMNVEV (reference sequence). Here the CDR3 reads CASRRGQVNTEAFF. CDR3 DNA sequence: TGTGCCAGCAGGAGAGGACAGGTAAACACTGAAGCTTTCTTT.

V is TRBV6-4 and J is TRBJ1-2; 8 bases line up with TRBD1. This CDR3 comprises 12 residues. CDR1 and CDR2 (germline): MRHNA, SNTAGT. V trimming: 6 bases; J trimming: 8 bases; junction bases outside the gene matches: 5. The chain's CDR3 is CASSETGVGYTF. CDR3 nucleotides: TGTGCCAGCAGCGAGACAGGGGTCGGCTACACCTTC.

This clone was counted a single time. The chain joins TRBV5-6 to TRBJ2-2; 7 bases match TRBD1. This CDR3 region has 15 residues. V shed 0 bases and J 4 bases; nucleotides not matched to a gene: 3. Germline V gene lookup returns CDR1 SGHDT and CDR2 YYEEEE. CDR3 DNA: TGTGCCAGCAGCTTGGATGGACAGGTCACCGGGGAGCTGTTTTTT. Translating it yields CASSLDGQVTGELFF.

This chain connects TRBV7-3 to TRBJ1-5, with 8 bases lining up with TRBD1. The V and J ends lost 5 bases and 0 bases, in that order; junction bases with no gene match: 6. Germline loops: CDR1 SGHTA, CDR2 FQGTGA. There are 16 residues in the CDR3. The CDR3 coding sequence is TGTGCCAGCAGCCCAGGGACAGGTTATAGCAATCAGCCCCAGCATTTT. Translating it yields CASSPGTGYSNQPQHF.

The V and J genes are TRBV28 and TRBJ2-6; D uncertain. The ends were cut back, 6 bases at V and 0 bases at J, with 9 bases in the middle. CDR1 and CDR2 from the germline V gene are MDHEN and SYDVKM. The CDR3 totals 15 residues. Here the CDR3 reads CASSSASSGANVLTF. CDR3 DNA sequence: TGTGCCAGCAGCTCCGCGAGCTCTGGGGCCAACGTCCTGACTTTC.

The table lists this clone with a count of one. The V and J genes are TRBV6-5 and TRBJ1-2, with D perhaps matching TRBD1 (5 bases). Germline lookup yields CDR1 MNHEY and CDR2 SVGAGI. This CDR3 is built from 11 residues. Trimming shortened V by 8 bases and J by 7 bases, and 11 bases separated the two germline ends. The CDR3 loop is CASGGVGGYTF. The CDR3 DNA follows: TGTGCCAGCGGGGGGGTAGGTGGCTACACCTTC.

This clone was seen a few times. The chain employs TRBV11-3 and TRBJ1-3; TRBD1 agrees at 9 bases. The CDR3 runs to 14 residues. CDR1 and CDR2 (germline): SGHNT, YENEEA. Germline trimming cut 11 bases from V and 2 bases from J; bases unmatched to any gene: 7. The CDR3 loop reads CALWDREPGNTIYF. CDR3 DNA sequence: TGTGCCCTCTGGGACAGGGAACCTGGAAACACCATATATTTT.

The rearrangement uses TRBV18 and TRBJ1-1; 8 nucleotides line up with TRBD1. CDR3 length: 18 residues. Germline CDR1 reads KGHSH; CDR2 reads LQKENI. J lost 0 bases, V lost 2 bases, and 11 bases had no gene match. In DNA form, the CDR3 reads TGTGCCAGCTCACCATTATCGGCAGGGGGCAATTTGAACACTGAAGCTTTCTTT. Translation: CASSPLSAGGNLNTEAFF.

The V call is TRBV7-9, the J call TRBJ2-3; 10 bases match TRBD1. Germline CDR1 is SEHNR and CDR2 is FQNEAQ (reference sequence). The J segment lost 6 bases and the V segment lost 4 bases, leaving 13 bases of the junction unmatched. The CDR3 extends over 17 amino acids. As DNA, the CDR3 is TGTGCCAGCAGCTCAACCGGGACAGGGGCAGGGAGTGATACGCAGTATTTT. Translated, it gives CASSSTGTGAGSDTQYF.

The genes are TRBV5-1 and TRBJ2-2; possible D gene TRBD1, 5 bases. CDR1 and CDR2 from the germline V gene are SGHRS and YFSETQ. The CDR3 runs to 15 residues. V was cut by 7 bases and J by 0 bases, with 13 bases left in between. The CDR3: CASSKGHPNTGELFF. CDR3 DNA: TGCGCCAGCTCGAAGGGGCACCCGAACACCGGGGAGCTGTTTTTT. Combining the CDR3 with reference TRBV5-1 and TRBJ2-2 gives the whole variable domain KAGVTQTPRYLIKTRGQQVTLSCSPISGHRSVSWYQQTPGQGLQFLFEYFSETQRNKGNFPGRFSGRQFSNSRSEMNVSTLELGDSALYLCASSKGHPNTGELFFGEGSRLTVL.

V gene TRBV7-2 combines with J gene TRBJ2-3; D ambiguous. Germline V gene lookup returns CDR1 SGHTA and CDR2 FQGNSA. This CDR3 contains 14 residues. Trimming took off 3 bases at V and 2 bases at J, with 9 bases between the two ends. The CDR3 DNA is TGTGCCAGCAGCTTTTACAGATACACAGATACGCAGTATTTT. It specifies CASSFYRYTDTQYF.

DNA for the CDR3: TGTGCCAGCAGCGTAGGAGGGAGCTTCTACAATGAGCAGTTCTTC. It specifies CASSVGGSFYNEQFF. The chain uses TRBV9 and TRBJ2-1; possibly TRBD2 for D (5 bases). Germline CDR1 and CDR2: SGDLS and YYNGEE. V lost 0 bases and J 3 bases, leaving 10 bases between the germline ends. The CDR3 has 15 amino acids.

This clone was seen once. CDR3 sequence (DNA): TGTGCCAGCAGTCTTAGCGGGATTCCCTACGAGCAGTACTTC. Translation: CASSLSGIPYEQYF. The chain links TRBV27 to TRBJ2-7; 8 nucleotides line up with TRBD2. Trimming at V came to 5 bases and at J to 2 bases, leaving 5 bases not matched to a gene. Germline CDR1 is MNHEY and CDR2 is SMNVEV (reference sequence). CDR3 size: 14 residues.

The sample holds one count of this clone. This chain connects TRBV20-1 to TRBJ2-1, with 7 bases that match TRBD2. Trimming removed 3 bases from V and 2 bases from J; junction bases left unmatched: 10. The germline gives CDR1 DFQATT, CDR2 SNEGSKA (reference sequence). The CDR3 extends over 16 amino acids. In DNA, the CDR3 is TGCAGTGCTAGTGACCCAGAGCGGGGCACCTACAATGAGCAGTTCTTC. It yields the protein CSASDPERGTYNEQFF.